The rows below give T cell receptor beta chains drawn from one sample of a study of T cell repertoires in aging, cancer and after chemotherapy. TCRdb re-called the multiplex PCR reads with MiXCR, one entry per CDR3 protein. In the table there are 3,200 or so distinct CDR3 sequences, about a fifth of which are singletons. Input material: blood. The origin of the receptors is a human donor with a blood cancer. Each CDR3 is given with its conserved first and last residue. Each record gives: V gene, D gene, clone size, J gene, CDR3 DNA, CDR3 protein. The D gene is left open where the match is weak. Clone sizes are given selectively: once, few, many, or a class where the clone is expanded.

>TRBV18|-|medium-sized|TRBJ1-4
TGTGCCAGCTCACCCCAAAATCCAGGGACAAAGGGACGGAATGAAAAACTGTTTTTT
CASSPQNPGTKGRNEKLFF
>TRBV6-5|-|medium-sized|TRBJ1-6
TGTGCCAGCAGTGGAGCAGTCTATAATTCACCCCTCCACTTT
CASSGAVYNSPLHF
>TRBV5-1|TRBD1|medium-sized|TRBJ2-1
TGCGCCAGCAGCTCATCGGGACAGGGGCACAATGAGCAGTTCTTC
CASSSSGQGHNEQFF
>TRBV20-1|-|-|TRBJ2-3
TGCAGTCTATTTGAACGGTTTATCGGGGGTTCCCATGGCACAGATACGCAGTATTTT
CSLFERFIGGSHGTDTQYF
>TRBV24-1|-|medium-sized|TRBJ2-5
TGTGCCACCAGTGAAGGAGGGAGCGAGACCCAGTACTTC
CATSEGGSETQYF
>TRBV12-3/TRBV12-4|TRBD2|-|TRBJ2-1
TGTGCCAGCAGTTCTCTGCGGGTAGCGGGATTGGGTGAGCAGTTCTTC
CASSSLRVAGLGEQFF
>TRBV27|-|medium-sized|TRBJ2-1
TGTGCCAGCAGTCCTCGGCGGGGGTCGGGGGCCTATGAGCAGTTCTTC
CASSPRRGSGAYEQFF
>TRBV6-6|-|few|TRBJ2-4
TGTGCCAGCAGTTACCGCCCCTCTCGGAGCATTCAGTACTTC
CASSYRPSRSIQYF
>TRBV28|TRBD2|-|TRBJ2-1
TGTGCCAGCAGGGGACTCGGGACTAGCAGGTCCTTCTCATACAATGAGCAGTTCTTC
CASRGLGTSRSFSYNEQFF
>TRBV28|-|-|TRBJ1-3
TGTGCCAGCAGCCCTGGACGGTTCTCTGGAAACACCATATATTTT
CASSPGRFSGNTIYF
>TRBV20-1|-|few|TRBJ2-5
TGCAGTGCTAGTCCTCTTGGACAGAATCAAGAGACCCAGTACTTC
CSASPLGQNQETQYF
>TRBV5-4|-|-|TRBJ1-2
TGTGCCAGCAGCTTGGTCGCGAGAGGCCTCGCTAACTATGGCTACACCTTC
CASSLVARGLANYGYTF
>TRBV28|-|few|TRBJ2-5
TGTGCCATACGTGGTCCGGGCCCACAAGAGACCCAGTACTTC
CAIRGPGPQETQYF
>TRBV10-3|-|few|TRBJ1-2
TGTGCCATCAGTGAGTCGGTGGTATCATATGGCTACACCTTC
CAISESVVSYGYTF
>TRBV27|TRBD2|medium-sized|TRBJ2-1
TGTGCCAGCAGTTTGTCTCGGGGACTACTCAATGAGCAGTTCTTC
CASSLSRGLLNEQFF
>TRBV11-3|-|once|TRBJ2-2
TGTGCCAGCAGCGCCGGGCAGGGTGGCACCGGGGAGCTGTTTTTT
CASSAGQGGTGELFF
>TRBV6-2/TRBV6-3|-|medium-sized|TRBJ2-1
TGTGCCAGCAGTTACTCGGTGGATGAGCAGTTCTTC
CASSYSVDEQFF
>TRBV5-5|-|-|TRBJ2-7
TGTGCCAGCAGCGCGGACAGCAACTTCGGTATCCACGAGCAGTACTTC
CASSADSNFGIHEQYF
>TRBV11-2|-|few|TRBJ1-5
TGTGCCAGCAGCTTAGCAGGGAGCAATCAGCCCCAGCATTTT
CASSLAGSNQPQHF
>TRBV18|-|-|TRBJ1-4
TGTGCCAGCTCACGCGGTCTTTCTTCTAATGAAAAACTGTTTTTT
CASSRGLSSNEKLFF
>TRBV7-2|-|few|TRBJ1-6
TGTGCCAGCAGCTTGGAACAGACGCTCTCGGGGGCACCCCTCCACTTT
CASSLEQTLSGAPLHF
>TRBV4-3|TRBD2|few|TRBJ2-4
TGCGCCAGCAGCCAAGATCTGACTAGCGGGGCTAACCTTGACATTCAGTACTTC
CASSQDLTSGANLDIQYF
>TRBV14|-|-|TRBJ2-7
TGTGCCAGCAGCCAAGGAACGTGGGACGAGCAGTACTTC
CASSQGTWDEQYF
>TRBV6-5|-|-|TRBJ2-7
TGTGCCAGCACATTGGCGGTGAACTCCTACGAGCAGTACTTC
CASTLAVNSYEQYF
>TRBV12-3/TRBV12-4|-|-|TRBJ1-1
TGTGCCAGCAGTGCCAGGGGAATCTCAGGCACTGAAGCTTTCTTT
CASSARGISGTEAFF
>TRBV20-1|-|-|TRBJ1-4
TGCAGTGCTCGCACGGGCTATAATGAAAAACTGTTTTTT
CSARTGYNEKLFF
>TRBV27|-|medium-sized|TRBJ2-2
TGTGCCAGCAGTTTATCCAGAACCGGGGAGCTGTTTTTT
CASSLSRTGELFF
>TRBV5-1|-|-|TRBJ2-7
TGCGCCAGCAGCGTAGATTTCTCCTACGAGCAGTACTTC
CASSVDFSYEQYF
>TRBV11-2|TRBD1|few|TRBJ2-2
TGTGCCAGCAGCTCCCCTCGGACAGGGTCCTTTGCTAGCACCGGGGAGCTGTTTTTT
CASSSPRTGSFASTGELFF
>TRBV15|-|-|TRBJ1-1
TGTGCCACCAGCAGAGAGGGGGCCAGGAACACTGAAGCTTACTTT
CATSREGARNTEAYF
>TRBV27|-|-|TRBJ1-2
TGTGCCAGCAGTTTGTCTCGGGACGAAGGCCGCTATGGCTACACCTTC
CASSLSRDEGRYGYTF
>TRBV20-1|-|-|TRBJ2-2
TGCAGTGCCCGTCGGAATTACGCGAACACCGGGGAGCTGTTTTTT
CSARRNYANTGELFF